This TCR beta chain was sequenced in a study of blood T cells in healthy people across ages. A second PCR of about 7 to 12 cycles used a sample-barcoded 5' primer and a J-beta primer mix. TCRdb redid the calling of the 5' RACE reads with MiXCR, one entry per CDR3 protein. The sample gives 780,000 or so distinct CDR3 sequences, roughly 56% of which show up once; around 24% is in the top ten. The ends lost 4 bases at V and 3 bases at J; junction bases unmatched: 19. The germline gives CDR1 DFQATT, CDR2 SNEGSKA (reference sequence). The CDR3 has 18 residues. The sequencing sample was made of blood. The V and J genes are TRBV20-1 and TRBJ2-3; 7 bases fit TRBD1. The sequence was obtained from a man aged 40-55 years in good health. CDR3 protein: CSATGWGPRQGSTDTQYF. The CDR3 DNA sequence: TGCAGTGCTACCGGTTGGGGGCCCAGACAGGGAAGTACAGATACGCAGTATTTT.